This T cell receptor beta chain was obtained from a study of blood T cell repertoires in COVID-19. In the study's own analysis: Amplifying reference gene primers gave estimates of nucleated cell counts. Only in-frame clones appear in the TCRdb table, and some are missing; sequencing was by immunoSEQ multiplex PCR. From that table come the V and J calls and clone size; the DNA was used to work out D and trimming. Counted here are 25,000 to 30,000 clones, just over 85% occurring once; the ten biggest clones make up under 10%. This clone was detected only a few times. V was trimmed by 2 bases and J by 3 bases, leaving 8 bases between them. Germline assignment: CDR1 MDHEN and CDR2 SYDVKM. This CDR3 is built from 15 residues.

This sequence joins TRBV28 and TRBJ2-6; a weak D match, TRBD2 (5 bases). This sequence originates from a woman in her forties or fifties with active COVID-19. Sequencing input: peripheral blood. In nucleotides, the CDR3 is TGTGCCAGCAGTTTAGCCGGGGATGGGGCCAACGTCCTGACTTTC. It translates to CASSLAGDGANVLTF.